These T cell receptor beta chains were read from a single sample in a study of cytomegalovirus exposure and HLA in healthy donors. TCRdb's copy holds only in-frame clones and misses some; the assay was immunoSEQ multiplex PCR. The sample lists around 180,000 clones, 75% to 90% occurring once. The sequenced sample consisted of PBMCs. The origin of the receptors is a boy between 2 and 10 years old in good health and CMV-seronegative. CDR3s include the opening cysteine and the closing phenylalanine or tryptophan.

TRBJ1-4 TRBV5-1 CASSLGQTTNEKLFF
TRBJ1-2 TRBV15 CATSSRQLNYGYTF
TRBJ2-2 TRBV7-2 CASGSYRAGELFF
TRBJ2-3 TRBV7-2 CASSLGGGEDTQYF
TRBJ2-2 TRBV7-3 CASSPRGRSGELFF
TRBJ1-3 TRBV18 CASSRRTSPSGNTIYF
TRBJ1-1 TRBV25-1 CASSDLSGGAFF
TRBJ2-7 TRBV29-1 CSVPQDNGEQYF
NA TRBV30 CAWATSFAPSYEQYF
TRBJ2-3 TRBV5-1 CASSRGQSPDTQYF
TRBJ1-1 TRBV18 CASSPPWTANTEAFF
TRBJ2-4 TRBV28 CASSPIQYF
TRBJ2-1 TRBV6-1 CASIVSAGGPNEQFF
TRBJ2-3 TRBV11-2 CASSRGSLTDTQYF
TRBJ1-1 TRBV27 CASRLTVMNTEAFF
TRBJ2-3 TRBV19 CASSSAFRDTQYF
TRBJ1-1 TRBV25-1 CASTSGNTEAFF
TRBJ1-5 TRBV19 CASSTELAGQPQHF
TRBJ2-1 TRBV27 CASRDSGEQFF
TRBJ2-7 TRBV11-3 CASSSDRQGPAYEQYF
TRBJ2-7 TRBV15 CATSRALAAREQYF
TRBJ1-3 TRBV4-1 CASSQTFLTGTGNTIYF
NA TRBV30 CAWSVQGIHEQYF
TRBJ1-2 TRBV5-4 CASSFLARTGKFNYGYTF
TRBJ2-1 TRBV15 CATSGRTSGPYNEQFF
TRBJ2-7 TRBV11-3 CASSPGTGDEQYF
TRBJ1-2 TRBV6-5 CASNPGQANYGYTF
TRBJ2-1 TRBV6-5 CASSSTRHREQFF
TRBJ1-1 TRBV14 CASSQDQGELTEAFF
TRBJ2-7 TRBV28 CASSLTGKVNEQYF
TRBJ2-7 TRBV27 CASSPDRGPTYEQYF
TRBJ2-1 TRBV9 CASSHGTSDHNEQFF
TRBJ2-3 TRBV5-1 CASSLSRRITDTQYF
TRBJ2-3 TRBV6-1 CASSPERGPDTQYF
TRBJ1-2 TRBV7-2 CASSSGQGLLWTF
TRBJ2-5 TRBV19 CASISGRAGETQYF
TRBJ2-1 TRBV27 CASSLKGNPYNEQFF
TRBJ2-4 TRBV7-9 CASSLGRGQLAKNIQYF
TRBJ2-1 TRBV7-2 CASSLGLAGVTGDEQFF
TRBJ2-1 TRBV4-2 CASSQEPPPWTGRGLVGLNEQFF
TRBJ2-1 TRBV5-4 CASSLVGGGYNEQFF
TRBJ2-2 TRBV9 CASSVSSGQGNTGELFF
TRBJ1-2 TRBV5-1 CASGEVNYGYTF
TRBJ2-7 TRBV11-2 CASSLVGGREQYF
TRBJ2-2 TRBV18 CASSPGQTNTGELFF